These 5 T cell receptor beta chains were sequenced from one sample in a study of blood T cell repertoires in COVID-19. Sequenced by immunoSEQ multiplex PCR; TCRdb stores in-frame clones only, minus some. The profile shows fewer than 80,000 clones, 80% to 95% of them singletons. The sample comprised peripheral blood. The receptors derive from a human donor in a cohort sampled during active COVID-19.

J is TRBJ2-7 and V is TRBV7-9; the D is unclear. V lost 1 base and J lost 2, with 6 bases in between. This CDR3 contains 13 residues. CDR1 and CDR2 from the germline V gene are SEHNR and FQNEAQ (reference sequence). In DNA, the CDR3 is TGTGCCAGCAGCTTAGGACGGGCCTACGAGCAGTACTTC. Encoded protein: CASSLGRAYEQYF.

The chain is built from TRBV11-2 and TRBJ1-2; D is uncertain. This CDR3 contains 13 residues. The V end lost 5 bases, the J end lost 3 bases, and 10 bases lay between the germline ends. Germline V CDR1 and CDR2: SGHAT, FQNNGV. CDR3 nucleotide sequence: TGTGCCAGCAGCATCGGGGTGGACTATGGCTACACCTTC. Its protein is CASSIGVDYGYTF.

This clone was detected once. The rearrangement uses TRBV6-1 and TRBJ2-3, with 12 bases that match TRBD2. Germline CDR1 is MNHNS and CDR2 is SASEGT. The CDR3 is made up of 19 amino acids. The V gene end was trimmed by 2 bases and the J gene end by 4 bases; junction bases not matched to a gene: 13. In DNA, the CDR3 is TGTGCCAGCAGTGAATCTGGGCTAGCGGGGGGGCCTAACGCAGATACGCAGTATTTT. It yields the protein CASSESGLAGGPNADTQYF.

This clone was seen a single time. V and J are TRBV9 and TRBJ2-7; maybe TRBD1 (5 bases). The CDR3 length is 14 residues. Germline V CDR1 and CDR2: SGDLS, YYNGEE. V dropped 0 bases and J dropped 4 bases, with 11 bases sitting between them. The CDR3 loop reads CASSVARTPYEQYF. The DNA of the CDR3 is TGTGCCAGCAGCGTAGCTCGGACACCATACGAGCAGTACTTC.

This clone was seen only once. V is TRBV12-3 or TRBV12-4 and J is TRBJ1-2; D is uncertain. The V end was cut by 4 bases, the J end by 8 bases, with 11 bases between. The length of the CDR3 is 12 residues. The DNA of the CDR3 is TGTGCCAGCAGTTCAGGCCCCTTCGGCTACACCTTC. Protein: CASSSGPFGYTF.